This T cell receptor (beta chain) came from a study of T cells in Graves' hyperthyroidism and ophthalmopathy. This clonotype was counted at least ten times. The target antigen is unknown. J lost 2 bases, V lost 1 base, and 3 bases had no gene match. Germline-derived CDR1 and CDR2 are MNHEY and SMNVEV (reference sequence). The CDR3 extends over 15 amino acids. Researchers amplified the TCR beta CDR3 regions from RNA transcripts. In the first-round RT-PCR of the TCR CDR3, the HTBI primer set was used. MiXCR, run by TCRdb on the multiplex PCR reads, gives a single entry per CDR3 protein. The sample has fewer than 450,000 distinct CDR3 sequences; less than 20% are singletons. Diagnostic decisions used clinical symptoms, serum thyroxine and TRAb, thyroid ultrasound and orbital computed tomography. Study results and caveats: Among thyroid clonotypes expanded above 0.001, most also appeared in blood.

This TCR was recovered from a young man with Graves' ophthalmopathy. J is TRBJ2-7 and V is TRBV27, with 9 bases matching TRBD2. The sequencing sample was made of blood. The CDR3 reads CASSLFLAGPYEQYF. The CDR3 nucleotides read TGTGCCAGCAGTTTATTCCTAGCGGGGCCCTACGAGCAGTACTTC.